The present entry profiles one TCR beta chain with its context. This clonotype was observed a few times. Its binding antigen is unknown. The sample holds no much larger clone one base away, and base qualities are not on file. CDR1 and CDR2 (SEHNR, FQNEAQ) derive from the germline V gene (reference sequence). The CDR3 runs 13 residues from the cysteine to the phenylalanine. Only the CDR3 part of the read is kept: 39 bases, read in frame from the first base. V loses 5 bases of germline sequence and J loses 0 bases, and the interval between the two ends is 8 bases. The data are from a study of response to subunit inactivated influenza vaccine (dated by TCRdb to between 2018 and 2020). With respect to the entire study: Deep quantitative T cell receptor repertoire profiling was used in the study to track responses to a trivalent subunit inactivated influenza vaccine.

What the authors observed across the whole study: It was suggested by the authors that each seasonal influenza vaccination may recruit only a limited number of new T cells.

Receptor amplification or capture employed RT-PCR. The sequencer listed for this sample is Illumina HiSeq 2500. TCRdb's own reprocessing of the public reads used fastp at Q25 and MiXCR and kept productive beta chains. Rows are combined by CDR3 protein, so each entry shows the most common genes and DNA. Within this sample are 800,000 to 1,000,000 distinct CDR3 sequences, with about 20% of them counted one time only. The leading ten clones occupy 9.5% to 13% of the sample. The chain is made from TRBV7-9 and TRBJ2-7, and TRBD2 may be the D gene, going by 5 matching bases. Source: PBMCs from blood, taken 5 to 6 days after vaccination. This receptor was obtained from a man in his forties or fifties who received an inactivated influenza vaccine. Donor details come from another sample of the same person, matched by shared clones. Here is the DNA: TGTGCCAGCAGCCGGGAAAACTCCTACGAGCAGTACTTC. This sequence encodes CASSRENSYEQYF.